Here is one T cell receptor beta chain with its context. This sample was included in a study of T cells expressing NK-cell markers. Overall study: Eight donors were sequenced, seven testing HCMV-seropositive and one testing seronegative.

This CDR3 comprises 14 residues. Germline V gene lookup returns CDR1 SGDLS and CDR2 YYNGEE. TCR beta cDNA was made by 5'RACE template switching with UMIs. TCRdb reprocessed the 5' RACE reads, keeping one entry per CDR3 protein, no DNA. The sample table sets out about 440,000 distinct CDR3 sequences. The V and J genes are TRBV9 and TRBJ2-2. What was sequenced was blood T cells: a sorted CD56 or NKG2C T cell subset, CD4+ or CD8+ T cells, or bulk PBMC T cells (not recorded which). The TCR comes from a woman between 18 and 75 years old in good health. CDR3 sequence: CASSVIRDTGELFF. The full variable domain, completed using reference TRBV9 and TRBJ2-2, is DSGVTQTPKHLITATGQRVTLRCSPRSGDLSVYWYQQSLDQGLQFLIQYYNGEERAKGNILERFSAQQFPDLHSELNLSSLELGDSALYFCASSVIRDTGELFFGEGSRLTVL.